This TCR beta chain was identified in a study of blood T cell repertoires in COVID-19. As for the study in general: The United States, Italy and Spain supplied acute and convalescent COVID-19 samples. The analysed material was cDNA or gDNA that came from T cells, B-cell-depleted T cells, or PBMCs.

This clone occurred once. Study processing details: Using reference gene primer amplification, nucleated cell counts were estimated. Produced via immunoSEQ multiplex PCR; TCRdb's table is partial and in-frame only. D and trimming come from the DNA, and the V and J calls and clone size come from that table. The table lists around 81,000 clones, approximately 80% of them singletons, with about an eighth in the top ten. In germline, CDR1 is SGHRS, CDR2 YFSETQ. The V segment lost 3 bases and the J segment 5 bases; nucleotides outside the gene matches: 14. This CDR3 has 18 amino acids. The TCR sequence derives from a human donor in a cohort sampled during active COVID-19. The chain is built from TRBV5-1 and TRBJ1-4, with 9 bases matching TRBD1. What was sequenced was peripheral blood. DNA for the CDR3: TGCGCCAGCAGCTCCACCGAATCCGGGACAGGGCGGAATGAAAAACTGTTTTTT. Its protein is CASSSTESGTGRNEKLFF.